The clone carrying this TCR beta chain was seen repeatedly, ten times or more. V lost 6 bases, J lost 0 bases, and 18 bases lay in between. Germline V CDR1 and CDR2: DFQATT, SNEGSKA (reference sequence). This CDR3 contains 15 residues. TCRdb reanalysed the 5' RACE reads using MiXCR and keeps one entry per CDR3 protein. The sample shows about 70,000 distinct CDR3 sequences, 3.2% of them seen only once. This sample stems from a study of neurological immune-mediated disorders. Study summary: Most of the 34 multiple sclerosis patients had relapsing-remitting disease; 3 had secondary progressive.

The source material was PBMCs. This receptor was identified in a woman aged 50 to 65 with multiple sclerosis. The chain employs TRBV20-1 and TRBJ2-7; D unresolved. The chain's CDR3 is CSAPDVERSSYEQYF. CDR3 sequence (DNA): TGCAGTGCCCCCGACGTTGAGAGAAGCTCCTACGAGCAGTACTTC.